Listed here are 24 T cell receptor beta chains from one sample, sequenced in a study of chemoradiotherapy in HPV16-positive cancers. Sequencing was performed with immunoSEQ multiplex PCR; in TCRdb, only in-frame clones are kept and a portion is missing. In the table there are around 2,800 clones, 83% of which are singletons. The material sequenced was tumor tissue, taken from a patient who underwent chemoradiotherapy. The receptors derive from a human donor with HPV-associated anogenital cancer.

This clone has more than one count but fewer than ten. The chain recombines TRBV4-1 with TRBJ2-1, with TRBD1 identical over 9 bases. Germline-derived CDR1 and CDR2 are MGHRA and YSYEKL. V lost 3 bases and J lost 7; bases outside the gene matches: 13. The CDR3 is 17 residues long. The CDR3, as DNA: TGCGCCAGCAGCCACCCTCTTGGGACAGGGAGGGGGAATGAGCAGTTCTTC. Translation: CASSHPLGTGRGNEQFF.

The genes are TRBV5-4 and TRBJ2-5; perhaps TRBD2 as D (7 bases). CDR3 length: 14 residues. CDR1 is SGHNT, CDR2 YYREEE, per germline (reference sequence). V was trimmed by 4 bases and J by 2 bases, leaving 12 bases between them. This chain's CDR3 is CASSPRGAQETQYF. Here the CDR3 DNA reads TGTGCCAGCAGCCCCCGGGGGGCTCAAGAGACCCAGTACTTC.

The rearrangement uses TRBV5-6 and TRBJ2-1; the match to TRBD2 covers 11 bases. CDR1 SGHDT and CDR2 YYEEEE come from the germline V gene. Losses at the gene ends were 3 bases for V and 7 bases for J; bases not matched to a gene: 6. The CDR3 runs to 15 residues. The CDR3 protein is CASSWGASGRNEQFF. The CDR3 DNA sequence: TGTGCCAGCAGCTGGGGGGCTAGCGGGAGGAATGAGCAGTTCTTC.

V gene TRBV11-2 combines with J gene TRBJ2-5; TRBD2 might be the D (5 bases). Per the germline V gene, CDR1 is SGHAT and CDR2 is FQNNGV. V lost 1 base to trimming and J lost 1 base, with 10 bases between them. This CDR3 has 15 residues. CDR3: CASSLAGSPQETQYF. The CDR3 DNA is TGTGCCAGCAGCTTAGCGGGAAGCCCCCAAGAGACCCAGTACTTC.

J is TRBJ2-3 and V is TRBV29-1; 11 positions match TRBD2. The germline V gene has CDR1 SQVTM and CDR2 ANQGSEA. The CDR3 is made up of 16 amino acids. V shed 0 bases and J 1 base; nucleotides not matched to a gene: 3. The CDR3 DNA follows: TGCAGCGTTGAAGACGTACTAGCGGGAGGCACAGATACGCAGTATTTT. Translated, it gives CSVEDVLAGGTDTQYF.

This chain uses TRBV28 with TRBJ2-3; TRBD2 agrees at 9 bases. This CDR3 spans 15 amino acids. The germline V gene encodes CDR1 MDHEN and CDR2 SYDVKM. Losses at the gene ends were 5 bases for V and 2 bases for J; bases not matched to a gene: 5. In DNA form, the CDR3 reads TGTGCCAGCAGTGGGACTAGCAGACACACAGATACGCAGTATTTT. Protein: CASSGTSRHTDTQYF.

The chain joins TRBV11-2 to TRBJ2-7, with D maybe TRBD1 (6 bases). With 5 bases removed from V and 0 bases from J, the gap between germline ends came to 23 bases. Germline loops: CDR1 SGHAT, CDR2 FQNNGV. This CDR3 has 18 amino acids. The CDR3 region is CASSHLLGFRQASYEQYF. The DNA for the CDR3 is TGTGCCAGCAGCCACCTCCTCGGGTTTCGACAGGCCTCCTACGAGCAGTACTTC. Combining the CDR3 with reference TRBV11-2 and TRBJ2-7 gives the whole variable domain EAGVAQSPRYKIIEKRQSVAFWCNPISGHATLYWYQQILGQGPKLLIQFQNNGVVDDSQLPKDRFSAERLKGVDSTLKIQPAKLEDSAVYLCASSHLLGFRQASYEQYFGPGTRLTVT.

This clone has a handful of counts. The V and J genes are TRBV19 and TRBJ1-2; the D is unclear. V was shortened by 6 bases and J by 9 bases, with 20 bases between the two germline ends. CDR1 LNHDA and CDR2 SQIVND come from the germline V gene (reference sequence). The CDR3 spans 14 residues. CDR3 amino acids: CASSVALGMASYTF. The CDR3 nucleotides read TGTGCCAGTAGCGTCGCTCTTGGTATGGCTAGCTACACCTTC. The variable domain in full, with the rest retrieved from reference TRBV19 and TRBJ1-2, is DGGITQSPKYLFRKEGQNVTLSCEQNLNHDAMYWYRQDPGQGLRLIYYSQIVNDFQKGDIAEGYSVSREKKESFPLTVTSAQKNPTAFYLCASSVALGMASYTFGSGTRLTVV.

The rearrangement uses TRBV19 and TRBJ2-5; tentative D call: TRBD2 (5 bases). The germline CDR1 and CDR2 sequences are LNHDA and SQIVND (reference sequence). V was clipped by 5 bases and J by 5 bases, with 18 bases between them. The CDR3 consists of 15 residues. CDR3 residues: CASSSARGRIETQYF. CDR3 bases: TGTGCCAGTAGTTCGGCCCGGGGTCGCATTGAGACCCAGTACTTC.

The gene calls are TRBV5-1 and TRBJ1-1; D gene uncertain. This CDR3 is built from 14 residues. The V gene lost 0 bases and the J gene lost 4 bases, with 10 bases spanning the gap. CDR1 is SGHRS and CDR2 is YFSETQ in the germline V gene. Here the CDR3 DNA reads TGCGCCAGCAGCTTGGTTGGGGATGGCACTGAAGCTTTCTTT. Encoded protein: CASSLVGDGTEAFF.

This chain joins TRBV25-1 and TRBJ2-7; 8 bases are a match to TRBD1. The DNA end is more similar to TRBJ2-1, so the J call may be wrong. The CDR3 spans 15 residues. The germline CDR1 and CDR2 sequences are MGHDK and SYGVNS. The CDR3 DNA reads TGTGCCAGCAGTGACCTGGGACAGGAGGTCGGTGAGCAGTTCTTC. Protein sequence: CASSDLGQEVGEQFF.

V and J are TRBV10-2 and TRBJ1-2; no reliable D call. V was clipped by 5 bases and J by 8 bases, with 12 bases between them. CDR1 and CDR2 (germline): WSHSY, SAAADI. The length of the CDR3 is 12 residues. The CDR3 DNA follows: TGCGCCAGCAGTAATAAGGGTTACGGCTACACCTTC. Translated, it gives CASSNKGYGYTF.

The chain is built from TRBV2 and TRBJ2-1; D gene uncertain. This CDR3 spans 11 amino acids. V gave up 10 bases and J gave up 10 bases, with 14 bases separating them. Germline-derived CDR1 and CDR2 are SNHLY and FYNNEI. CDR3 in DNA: TGTGCCACCGGAAATTTGGAGGAGCAGTTCTTC. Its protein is CATGNLEEQFF.

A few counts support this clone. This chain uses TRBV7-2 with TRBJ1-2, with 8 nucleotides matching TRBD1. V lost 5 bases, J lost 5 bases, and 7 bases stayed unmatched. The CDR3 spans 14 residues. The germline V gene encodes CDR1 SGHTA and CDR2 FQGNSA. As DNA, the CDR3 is TGTGCCAGCAGCGTAGGACAGGGCCTTTATGGCTACACCTTC. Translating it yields CASSVGQGLYGYTF.

CDR3 amino acids: CASSSGTGGTGELFF. The CDR3, as DNA: TGTGCCAGCAGTTCCGGGACAGGGGGCACCGGGGAGCTGTTTTTT. The J gene is TRBJ2-2, the V gene TRBV6-4, with 11 bases aligning to TRBD1. The CDR3 runs 15 residues. Germline lookup yields CDR1 MRHNA and CDR2 SNTAGT. Trimming cost V 5 bases and J 4 bases; bases outside gene matches: 3.

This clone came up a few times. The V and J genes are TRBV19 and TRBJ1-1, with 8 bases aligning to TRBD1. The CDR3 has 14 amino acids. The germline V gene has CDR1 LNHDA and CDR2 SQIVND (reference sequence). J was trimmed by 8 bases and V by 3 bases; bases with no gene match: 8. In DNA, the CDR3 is TGTGCCAGTAGTATTCGGACAGGGTCTGGGGAAGCTTTCTTT. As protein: CASSIRTGSGEAFF.

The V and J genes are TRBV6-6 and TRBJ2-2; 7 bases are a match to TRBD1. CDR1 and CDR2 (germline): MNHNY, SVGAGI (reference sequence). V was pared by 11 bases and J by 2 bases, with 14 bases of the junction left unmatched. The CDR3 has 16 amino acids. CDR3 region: CAAGGTSGFNTGELFF. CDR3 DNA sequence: TGTGCCGCAGGGGGTACGAGCGGCTTTAACACCGGGGAGCTGTTTTTT.

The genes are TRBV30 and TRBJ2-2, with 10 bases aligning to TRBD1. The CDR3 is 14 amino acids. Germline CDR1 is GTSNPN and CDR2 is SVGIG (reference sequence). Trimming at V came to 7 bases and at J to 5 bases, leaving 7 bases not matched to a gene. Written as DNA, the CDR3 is TGTGCCTCCCGGACAGGGGGAAGGACCGGGGAGCTGTTTTTT. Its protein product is CASRTGGRTGELFF.

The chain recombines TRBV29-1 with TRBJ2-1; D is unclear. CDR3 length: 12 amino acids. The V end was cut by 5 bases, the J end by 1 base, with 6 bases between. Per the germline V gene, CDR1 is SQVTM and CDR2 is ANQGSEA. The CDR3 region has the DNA TGCAGCGTTCTTACTTCCTACAATGAGCAGTTCTTC. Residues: CSVLTSYNEQFF.

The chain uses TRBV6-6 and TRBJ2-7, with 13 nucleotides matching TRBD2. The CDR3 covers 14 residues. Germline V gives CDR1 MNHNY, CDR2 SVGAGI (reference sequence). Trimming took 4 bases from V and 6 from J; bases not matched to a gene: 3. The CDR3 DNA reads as TGTGCCAGCAGTTCAGGGACTAGCGGGGCCGAGCAGTACTTC. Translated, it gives CASSSGTSGAEQYF.

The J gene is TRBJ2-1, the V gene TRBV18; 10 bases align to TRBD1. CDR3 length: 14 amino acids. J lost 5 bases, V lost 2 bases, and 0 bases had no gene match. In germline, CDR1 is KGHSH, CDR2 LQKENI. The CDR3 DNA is TGTGCCAGCTCACCAGGGACAGGGGACAATGAGCAGTTCTTC. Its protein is CASSPGTGDNEQFF.

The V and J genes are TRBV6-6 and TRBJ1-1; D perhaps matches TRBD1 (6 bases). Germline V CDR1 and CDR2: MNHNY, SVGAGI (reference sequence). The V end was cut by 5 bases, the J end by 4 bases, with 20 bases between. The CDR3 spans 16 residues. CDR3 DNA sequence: TGTGCCAGCAGTAACCCCGAATCGACAGGTGCCACTGAAGCTTTCTTT. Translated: CASSNPESTGATEAFF.

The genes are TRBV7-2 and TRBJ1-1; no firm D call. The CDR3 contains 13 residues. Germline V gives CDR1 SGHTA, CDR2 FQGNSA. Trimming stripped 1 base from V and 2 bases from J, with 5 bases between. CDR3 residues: CASSLDFNTEAFF. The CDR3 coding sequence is TGTGCCAGCAGCTTAGACTTTAACACTGAAGCTTTCTTT.

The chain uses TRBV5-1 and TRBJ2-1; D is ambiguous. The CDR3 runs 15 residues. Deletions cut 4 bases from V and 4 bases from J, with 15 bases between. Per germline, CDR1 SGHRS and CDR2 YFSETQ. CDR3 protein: CASSEGNHAYNEQFF. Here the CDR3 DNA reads TGCGCCAGCAGCGAAGGCAACCACGCTTACAATGAGCAGTTCTTC. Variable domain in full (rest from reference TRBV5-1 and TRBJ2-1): KAGVTQTPRYLIKTRGQQVTLSCSPISGHRSVSWYQQTPGQGLQFLFEYFSETQRNKGNFPGRFSGRQFSNSRSEMNVSTLELGDSALYLCASSEGNHAYNEQFFGPGTRLTVL.